Following are 13 T cell receptor beta chains from one sample sequenced in a study of CD8+CD57+ T cells in acquired aplastic anemia. Template material for TCR beta VDJ and CDR3 profiling consisted of genomic DNA. TCRdb called the reads again in MiXCR, with one record for every CDR3 protein. This sample carries about 180,000 distinct CDR3 sequences, 40% to 50% of them seen once, and the ten largest clones take around 3%. The source material was sorted CD4+, CD8+, or CD8+CD57+ T cells (not recorded which) from PBMCs. These receptors came from a human donor in good health.

The J gene is TRBJ1-4, the V gene TRBV24-1, with no clear D. The CDR3 is made up of 15 amino acids. Germline CDR1 KGHDR, CDR2 SFDVKD. Trimming took off 9 bases at V and 0 bases at J, with 13 bases between the two ends. This CDR3 is CATGEGRATNEKLFF. CDR3 nucleotide sequence: TGTGCCACCGGGGAGGGTCGCGCAACTAATGAAAAACTGTTTTTT.

The sample holds many counts of this clonotype. This chain links TRBV5-1 with TRBJ1-1; possibly TRBD1 for D (6 bases). The CDR3 covers 15 residues. V lost 3 bases and J lost 0, with 12 bases in between. The germline gives CDR1 SGHRS, CDR2 YFSETQ. The CDR3 reads CASSSQGSMNTEAFF. In DNA, the CDR3 is TGCGCCAGCAGCTCACAGGGATCCATGAACACTGAAGCTTTCTTT. Supplemented by reference TRBV5-1 and TRBJ1-1, the full variable domain reads KAGVTQTPRYLIKTRGQQVTLSCSPISGHRSVSWYQQTPGQGLQFLFEYFSETQRNKGNFPGRFSGRQFSNSRSEMNVSTLELGDSALYLCASSSQGSMNTEAFFGQGTRLTVV.

V usage is TRBV4-2 and J usage is TRBJ2-6; 7 nucleotides match TRBD2. CDR3 length equals 15 residues. Germline V gene lookup returns CDR1 LGHNA and CDR2 YNFKEQ. The V segment lost 1 base and the J segment 9 bases; nucleotides outside the gene matches: 6. CDR3 sequence reads: CASSQVEGRDNVLTF. CDR3 DNA: TGTGCCAGCAGCCAAGTAGAGGGGAGGGACAACGTCCTGACTTTC.

V is TRBV7-9 and J is TRBJ2-7; D is unclear. Germline CDR1 and CDR2: SEHNR and FQNEAQ (reference sequence). V gave up 2 bases and J gave up 2 bases, with 7 bases separating them. CDR3 length: 13 residues. The DNA for the CDR3 is TGTGCCAGCAGCTTAAAGGGAACCTACGAGCAGTACTTC. The encoded protein is CASSLKGTYEQYF.

In its sample, this clonotype was seen many times. The chain recombines TRBV24-1 with TRBJ2-3; D may correspond to TRBD1 or TRBD2 (5 bases each). Per germline, CDR1 KGHDR and CDR2 SFDVKD. The CDR3 runs 15 residues. Trimming stripped 4 bases from V and 2 bases from J, with 12 bases between. CDR3 region: CATSESSGPTDTQYF. The DNA for the CDR3 is TGTGCCACCAGTGAGAGCTCGGGACCCACAGATACGCAGTATTTT.

The rearrangement links TRBV7-6 to TRBJ2-3; D not resolved. Trimming removed 11 bases from V and 1 base from J, with 13 bases in between. This CDR3 contains 13 residues. Germline CDR1 and CDR2: SGHVS and FNYEAQ. Here the CDR3 DNA reads TGTGCCGTAATGGGAACGGGCACAGATACGCAGTATTTT. This codes for CAVMGTGTDTQYF.

This clonotype was counted a few times. The junction differs from germline at one of its ends, possibly a read error. This chain uses TRBV25-1 with TRBJ2-2, with D perhaps matching TRBD1 (5 bases). This CDR3 is 18 amino acids long. The germline gives CDR1 MGHDK, CDR2 SYGVNS. The CDR3 reads CASSYLALVQGYTGELFF. Here the CDR3 DNA reads TGTGCCAGCAGTTATCTTGCCTTGGTGCAGGGATACACCGGAGAGCTGTTTTTT.

The V and J genes are TRBV20-1 and TRBJ2-7, with D tentatively TRBD2 (6 bases). CDR1 and CDR2 from the germline V gene are DFQATT and SNEGSKA (reference sequence). The CDR3 covers 15 residues. V was shortened by 2 bases and J by 0 bases, with 14 bases between the two germline ends. CDR3 in DNA: TGCAGTGCTAGACCGGGGACCGGGAGCTCCTACGAGCAGTACTTC. It translates to CSARPGTGSSYEQYF.

Comment on this clonotype: This sequence may be a read error, since a much larger clone differs from it by one base. The chain links TRBV12-5 to TRBJ2-7; D may be TRBD1 (6 bases). With 5 bases removed from V and 6 bases from J, the gap between germline ends came to 14 bases. The CDR3 is made up of 13 amino acids. Per germline, CDR1 LGHNT and CDR2 FRNRAP. CDR3 in amino acids: CASGRTDICEQYF. DNA of the CDR3: TGTGCTAGTGGTCGGACAGATATATGCGAGCAGTACTTC.

This clonotype came up once. The rearrangement uses TRBV10-3 and TRBJ2-1, with 14 bases aligning to TRBD2. Germline trimming cut 2 bases from V and 4 bases from J; bases unmatched to any gene: 7. Germline CDR1 reads ENHRY; CDR2 reads SYGVKD. The CDR3 extends over 18 amino acids. CDR3 DNA sequence: TGTGCCATCAGTGAGCATGGGACTAGCGGGGGTCTATACAATGAGCAGTTCTTC. Protein product: CAISEHGTSGGLYNEQFF.

There are many counts of this clonotype. The CDR3: CASSPGQGAHEQYF. In DNA form, the CDR3 reads TGCGCCAGCAGCCCGGGACAGGGGGCACACGAGCAGTACTTC. V usage is TRBV5-1 and J usage is TRBJ2-7; 12 bases are a match to TRBD1. The CDR3 runs 14 residues. Germline CDR1 SGHRS, CDR2 YFSETQ. J was trimmed by 5 bases and V by 4 bases; bases with no gene match: 4.

This clonotype was counted a few times. This chain joins TRBV10-2 and TRBJ2-7, with D tentatively TRBD2 (7 bases). Germline values: CDR1 WSHSY, CDR2 SAAADI. This CDR3 contains 15 residues. Trimming stripped 7 bases from V and 0 bases from J, with 16 bases between. CDR3 region: CASNGGGQDSYEQYF. CDR3 nucleotide sequence: TGCGCCAGCAATGGGGGGGGCCAAGACTCCTACGAGCAGTACTTC.

The V call is TRBV7-8, the J call TRBJ2-3; unclear D gene. V gave up 3 bases and J gave up 1 base, with 5 bases separating them. CDR3 size: 13 residues. From germline, CDR1 is SGHVS and CDR2 FQNEAQ. In nucleotides, the CDR3 is TGTGCCAGCAGCTTTGTCCGCACAGATACGCAGTATTTT. It codes for CASSFVRTDTQYF.